One and the same sample provided the 25 T cell receptor beta chains below, sequenced in a study of blood T cell repertoires in COVID-19. TCRdb's copy holds only in-frame clones and misses some; the assay was immunoSEQ multiplex PCR. The repertoire includes roughly 150,000 clones, 81% of them detected once, and roughly 11% sits in the top ten. The sequenced material came from peripheral blood. The source is a man aged 60 to 75 with active or convalescent COVID-19.

The genes are TRBV6-5 and TRBJ2-1; D unresolved. V was shortened by 4 bases and J by 1 base, with 11 bases between the two germline ends. The CDR3 is 15 residues long. In germline, CDR1 is MNHEY, CDR2 SVGAGI. CDR3 in DNA: TGTGCCAGCAGTTCGTGGGCTACATCCTACAATGAGCAGTTCTTC. Its protein is CASSSWATSYNEQFF.

The gene calls are TRBV12-3 or TRBV12-4 and TRBJ1-2, with D unclear. V was clipped by 2 bases and J by 8 bases, with 9 bases between them. The CDR3 is made up of 12 amino acids. The CDR3 protein is CASSLKLLGYTF. DNA of the CDR3: TGTGCCAGCAGTTTAAAGCTATTAGGCTACACCTTC.

Comments on this clone: One end of the junction fails to match germline, which may point to a read error. The chain employs TRBV14 and TRBJ1-2, with a possible D match to TRBD1 (6 bases). The germline V gene has CDR1 SGHDN and CDR2 FVKESK. This CDR3 region has 13 residues. This chain's CDR3 is CASSQVGQSPGNF. As DNA, the CDR3 is TGTGCCAGCAGCCAAGTTGGACAGTCGCCCGGAAACTTC.

This chain links TRBV6-5 with TRBJ1-2; D might be TRBD1 (5 bases). Germline loops: CDR1 MNHEY, CDR2 SVGAGI. Trimming took off 6 bases at V and 6 bases at J, with 11 bases between the two ends. CDR3 length: 12 residues. CDR3 sequence (DNA): TGTGCCAGCAGGCACCCGACAGATGGCTACACCTTC. This translates into CASRHPTDGYTF.

For the CDR3, the DNA is TGTGCCAGCAGCCTCGGACAGGGGGCGAGAAACACCATATATTTT. Amino acid sequence: CASSLGQGARNTIYF. The rearrangement joins TRBV13 to TRBJ1-3; 11 bases map to TRBD1. CDR1 is PRHDT and CDR2 is FYEKMQ in the germline V gene (reference sequence). With V trimmed by 5 bases and J by 5 bases, 5 bases remained unmatched. There are 15 residues in the CDR3.

V usage is TRBV6-5 and J usage is TRBJ2-5; 7 nucleotides align to TRBD2. There are 14 residues in the CDR3. J was trimmed by 5 bases and V by 8 bases; bases with no gene match: 11. CDR1 MNHEY and CDR2 SVGAGI come from the germline V gene. The CDR3 DNA is TGTGCCAGCCGTCTAGCGGTTGGAGGGGAGACCCAGTACTTC. It translates to CASRLAVGGETQYF.

This clone has only one observation. The rearrangement links TRBV28 to TRBJ1-4; D gene unclear. This CDR3 is 15 amino acids long. The V end was cut by 7 bases, the J end by 0 bases, with 12 bases between. Germline CDR1 reads MDHEN; CDR2 reads SYDVKM. For the CDR3, the DNA is TGTGCCAGCACTTTGACTGCTGCAACTAATGAAAAACTGTTTTTT. The encoded protein is CASTLTAATNEKLFF.

This clone was detected only a few times. The rearrangement links TRBV24-1 to TRBJ1-5, with D perhaps matching TRBD1 (6 bases). Germline CDR1 is KGHDR and CDR2 is SFDVKD. The CDR3 has 13 residues. Trimming stripped 9 bases from V and 5 bases from J, with 13 bases between. CDR3 sequence (DNA): TGTGCCACCGGGGGTGGGGGCCATCAGCCCCAGCATTTT. Amino acids: CATGGGGHQPQHF.

This chain connects TRBV5-5 to TRBJ2-5; 9 nucleotides agree with TRBD1. The V gene end was trimmed by 1 base and the J gene end by 5 bases; junction bases not matched to a gene: 6. CDR1 SGHKS and CDR2 YYEKEE come from the germline V gene (reference sequence). This CDR3 has 15 residues. Here the CDR3 reads CASSLSQGARETQYF. The CDR3 DNA reads TGTGCCAGCAGCTTGTCACAGGGGGCACGGGAGACCCAGTACTTC.

Only one count was recorded for this clone. In DNA form, the CDR3 reads TGCGCCAGCAGCTTAGACAGGGCCTACGAGCAGTACTTC. It is translated as CASSLDRAYEQYF. The chain joins TRBV5-1 to TRBJ2-7, with 7 positions matching TRBD1. Trimming cost V 2 bases and J 2 bases; bases outside gene matches: 1. Germline V lookup: CDR1 SGHRS, CDR2 YFSETQ. The CDR3 loop spans 13 amino acids.

The chain uses TRBV5-6 and TRBJ2-5; D is undetermined. The V end lost 0 bases, the J end lost 2 bases, and 11 bases lay between the germline ends. Per the germline V gene, CDR1 is SGHDT and CDR2 is YYEEEE. This CDR3 contains 15 residues. The CDR3, as DNA: TGTGCCAGCAGCTTGGTAGCAGCCCTTCAAGAGACCCAGTACTTC. Translating gives CASSLVAALQETQYF.

The J gene is TRBJ1-2, the V gene TRBV6-5, with D maybe TRBD1 (5 bases). CDR3 length: 15 residues. The germline gives CDR1 MNHEY, CDR2 SVGAGI. V lost 4 bases, J lost 1 base, and 13 bases lay in between. In DNA form, the CDR3 reads TGTGCCAGCAGTTGGACACAATTACATAACTATGGCTACACCTTC. It translates to CASSWTQLHNYGYTF.

CDR3 protein: CASATSGRPVDTQYF. For the CDR3, the DNA is TGTGCCAGTGCGACTAGCGGGAGGCCGGTCGATACGCAGTATTTT. The chain employs TRBV3-1 (or the pseudogene TRBV3-2) and TRBJ2-3, with 13 bases identical to TRBD2. Trimming removed 9 bases from V and 6 bases from J; junction bases left unmatched: 9. CDR1 is LGHDT and CDR2 is YNNKEL in the germline V gene (reference sequence). The CDR3 loop spans 15 amino acids.

This chain links TRBV6-6 with TRBJ2-1; D remains unclear. V was pared by 6 bases and J by 8 bases, with 11 bases between. The CDR3 covers 12 residues. Germline CDR1 and CDR2: MNHNY and SVGAGI (reference sequence). Here the CDR3 reads CASRVSRDEQFF. Written as DNA, the CDR3 is TGTGCCAGCAGAGTTAGCCGGGATGAGCAGTTCTTC.

V gene TRBV25-1 combines with J gene TRBJ2-5, with D perhaps TRBD2 (6 bases). With 4 bases removed from V and 2 bases from J, the gap between germline ends came to 11 bases. The CDR3 consists of 14 residues. The germline gives CDR1 MGHDK, CDR2 SYGVNS. The CDR3 protein is CASSVGGGQETQYF. As DNA, the CDR3 is TGTGCCAGCAGTGTGGGAGGAGGGCAAGAGACCCAGTACTTC.

The chain joins TRBV28 to TRBJ1-5, with D uncertain. The ends were cut back, 5 bases at V and 4 bases at J, with 15 bases in the middle. The CDR3 covers 15 residues. Looked up from germline, CDR1 is MDHEN and CDR2 is SYDVKM. CDR3 amino acids: CASSPPLRRNQPQHF. The CDR3 nucleotides read TGTGCCAGCAGTCCCCCGTTACGTAGAAATCAGCCCCAGCATTTT.

The rearrangement links TRBV21-1 to TRBJ2-7; the table gives TRBD2 as D, unverified against the DNA. TRBV21-1 represents a pseudogene. The CDR3 sequence is 15 residues long. The CDR3 DNA sequence: TGTGCCAGCAGCCCCCGGAGGGAGGGGGCCTACGAGCAGTACTTC. Translating it yields CASSPRREGAYEQYF.

This chain connects TRBV6-5 to TRBJ2-1, with a weak D call TRBD2 (6 bases). Germline CDR1 reads MNHEY; CDR2 reads SVGAGI. The length of the CDR3 is 13 residues. V was cut by 7 bases and J by 6 bases, with 13 bases left in between. Here the CDR3 reads CASTRDSSNEQFF. CDR3 coding DNA: TGTGCCAGCACCCGGGACTCTAGCAATGAGCAGTTCTTC.

This chain links TRBV6-2 or TRBV6-3 with TRBJ2-7, with 9 bases aligning to TRBD2. This CDR3 is 17 amino acids long. The V gene end was trimmed by 0 bases and the J gene end by 6 bases; junction bases not matched to a gene: 12. CDR1 is MNHEY, CDR2 SVGEGT, per germline. CDR3 in amino acids: CASSYSLAGLLDLEQYF. The DNA of the CDR3 is TGTGCCAGCAGTTACTCCCTAGCGGGACTCCTGGATCTCGAGCAGTACTTC.

V gene TRBV10-2 combines with J gene TRBJ1-1; 8 bases line up with TRBD1. Germline V CDR1 and CDR2: WSHSY, SAAADI. Losses at the gene ends were 4 bases for V and 5 bases for J; bases not matched to a gene: 3. CDR3 length: 13 amino acids. CDR3 amino acids: CASSGDRNTEAFF. CDR3 nucleotide sequence: TGCGCCAGCAGTGGGGACAGGAATACTGAAGCTTTCTTT.

The chain joins TRBV6-1 to TRBJ1-4, with D perhaps TRBD1 (5 bases). Trimming pared 0 bases from V and 8 bases from J, leaving 7 bases between. The CDR3 length is 13 residues. Germline-derived CDR1 and CDR2 are MNHNS and SASEGT. The CDR3 sequence: CASSEAGPEKLFF. The CDR3 DNA reads TGTGCCAGCAGTGAAGCGGGGCCAGAAAAACTGTTTTTT.

The V call is TRBV5-1, the J call TRBJ2-6, with D possibly being TRBD1 (5 bases). There are 16 residues in the CDR3. The V and J ends lost 1 base and 7 bases respectively, with 15 bases between them. Germline loops: CDR1 SGHRS, CDR2 YFSETQ. The DNA for the CDR3 is TGCGCCAGCAGCTTGATAGTAAGCAGGACAGCCAACGTCCTGACTTTC. Protein: CASSLIVSRTANVLTF.

V is TRBV6-5 and J is TRBJ2-3; 14 bases map to TRBD2. The CDR3 is made up of 16 amino acids. In germline, CDR1 is MNHEY, CDR2 SVGAGI. The V and J ends lost 4 bases and 5 bases, in that order; junction bases with no gene match: 5. CDR3 sequence reads: CASSFPGTSGGDTQYF. CDR3 DNA: TGTGCCAGCAGTTTCCCCGGGACTAGCGGGGGAGATACGCAGTATTTT.

The chain uses TRBV15 and TRBJ2-1, with D possibly matching TRBD2 (6 bases). The germline gives CDR1 LNHNV, CDR2 YYDKDF (reference sequence). Trimming pared 0 bases from V and 5 bases from J, leaving 11 bases between. The CDR3 loop spans 15 amino acids. CDR3: CATSREAGGNNEQFF. The CDR3 DNA reads as TGTGCCACCAGCAGAGAGGCTGGGGGGAACAATGAGCAGTTCTTC. The variable domain in full, with the rest retrieved from reference TRBV15 and TRBJ2-1, is DAMVIQNPRYQVTQFGKPVTLSCSQTLNHNVMYWYQQKSSQAPKLLFHYYDKDFNNEADTPDNFQSRRPNTSFCFLDIRSPGLGDTAMYLCATSREAGGNNEQFFGPGTRLTVL.

V gene TRBV19 combines with J gene TRBJ1-1; D is possibly TRBD1 (6 bases). The CDR3 length is 15 residues. V lost 3 bases and J lost 5, with 16 bases in between. Looked up from germline, CDR1 is LNHDA and CDR2 is SQIVND (reference sequence). The CDR3 spells CASSIITGGRTEAFF. Here the CDR3 DNA reads TGTGCCAGTAGTATTATTACGGGGGGCCGGACTGAAGCTTTCTTT.